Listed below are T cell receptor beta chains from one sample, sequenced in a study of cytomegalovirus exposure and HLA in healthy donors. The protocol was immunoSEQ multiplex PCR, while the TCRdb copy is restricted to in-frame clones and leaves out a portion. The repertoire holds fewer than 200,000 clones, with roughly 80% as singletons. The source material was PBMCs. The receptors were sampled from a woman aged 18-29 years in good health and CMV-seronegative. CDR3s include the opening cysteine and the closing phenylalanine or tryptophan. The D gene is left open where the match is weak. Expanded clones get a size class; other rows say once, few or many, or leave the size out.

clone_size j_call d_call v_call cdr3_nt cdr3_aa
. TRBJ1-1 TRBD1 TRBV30 TGTGCCTGGAGTTCTGGGACAGGGCGTATGAACACTGAAGCTTTCTTT CAWSSGTGRMNTEAFF
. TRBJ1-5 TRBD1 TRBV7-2 TGTGCCAGCAGCTTAGCGGGACAGGGGCATAGCAATCAGCCCCAGCATTTT CASSLAGQGHSNQPQHF
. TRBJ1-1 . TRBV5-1 TGCGCCAGCAGCTTGGGGCGGGGGGCCACTGAAGCTTTCTTT CASSLGRGATEAFF
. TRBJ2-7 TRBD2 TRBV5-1 TGCGCCAGCAGCCTAGCGGATTCCGGTTTAACCTACGAGCAGTACTTC CASSLADSGLTYEQYF
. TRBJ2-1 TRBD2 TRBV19 TGTGCCAGTAGTAGGGGTGCCAGCGGGAGCTCCTACAATGAGCAGTTCTTC CASSRGASGSSYNEQFF
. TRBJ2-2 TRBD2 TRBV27 TGTGCCAGCAGTTTATTAGCGGGAGGGTTGACCGGGGAGCTGTTTTTT CASSLLAGGLTGELFF
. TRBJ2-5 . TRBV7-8 TGTGCCAGCAGCTTAGACGGGGAAGAGACCCAGTACTTC CASSLDGEETQYF
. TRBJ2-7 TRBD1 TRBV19 TGTGCCAGTAGCAGAGGAGCGGGGACAGGGAGCTCCTACGAGCAGTACTTC CASSRGAGTGSSYEQYF
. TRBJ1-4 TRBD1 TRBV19 TGTGCCAGTAGTATCCACAGGGGAACTAGTGAAAAACTGTTTTTT CASSIHRGTSEKLFF
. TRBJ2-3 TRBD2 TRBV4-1 TGCGCCAGCAGCCGGGGACTAGCGGGCACAGATACGCAGTATTTT CASSRGLAGTDTQYF
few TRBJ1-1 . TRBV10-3 TGTGCCATCAGTGGTCAGGTGAACACTGAAGCTTTCTTT CAISGQVNTEAFF
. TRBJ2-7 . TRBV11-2 TGTGCCAGCAGCGCCGAACCGGGGAACGAGCAGTACTTC CASSAEPGNEQYF
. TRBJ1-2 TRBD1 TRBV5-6 TGTGCCAGCAGCACAGGGGGTACGCACTATGGCTACACCTTC CASSTGGTHYGYTF
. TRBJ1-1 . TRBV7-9 TGTGCCAGCAGCTTATTGGGCCCCGTCAGGAACACTGAAGCTTTCTTT CASSLLGPVRNTEAFF
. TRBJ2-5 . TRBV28 TGTGCCAGCAGCCTTGAGCGGCCCGGGACCCAGTACTTC CASSLERPGTQYF
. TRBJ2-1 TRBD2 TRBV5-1 TGCGCCAGCAGCACAATGCTAGCGGGAGGATCAAATGAGCAGTTCTTC CASSTMLAGGSNEQFF
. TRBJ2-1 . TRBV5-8 TGTGCCAGCAGCTTAGGGGGAGGGGGTTCCTACAATGAGCAGTTCTTC CASSLGGGGSYNEQFF
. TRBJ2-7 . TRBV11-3 TGTGCCAGCAGCTTAGTAGGGGACTCCTCCTACGAGCAGTACTTC CASSLVGDSSYEQYF
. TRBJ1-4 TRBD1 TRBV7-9 TGTGCCAGCAGCCGGGACAGCGGTAATGAAAAACTGTTTTTT CASSRDSGNEKLFF
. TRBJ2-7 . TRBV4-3 TGCGCCAGCGGCAATCAGAGGGAGTCCGAGCAGTACTTC CASGNQRESEQYF
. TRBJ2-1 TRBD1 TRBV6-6 TGTGCCAGCAGAGGACAGGAGTACAATGAGCAGTTCTTC CASRGQEYNEQFF
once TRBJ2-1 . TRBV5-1 TGCGCCAGCAGCTTGGGGACCGGGGTCGGAGTCTACAATGAGCAGTTCTTC CASSLGTGVGVYNEQFF
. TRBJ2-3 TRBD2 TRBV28 TGTGCCAGCACAGATCGTCCGGGAGGGACAGATACGCAGTATTTT CASTDRPGGTDTQYF
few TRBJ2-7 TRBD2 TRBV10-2 TGCGCCAGCACCGTCCCGGGGGGAGGGTACGAGCAGTACTTC CASTVPGGGYEQYF
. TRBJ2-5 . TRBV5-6 TGTGCCAGCAGCTTGGGGAGGAGGGTTTTCGTCTCCGAGACCCAGTACTTC CASSLGRRVFVSETQYF
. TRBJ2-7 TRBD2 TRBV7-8 TGTGCCAGCAGCCCCCAAGCGGGAGGGCCCTCCTACGAGCAGTACTTC CASSPQAGGPSYEQYF
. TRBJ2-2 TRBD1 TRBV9 TGTGCCAGCAGCGTAGATCAGGGGGTCACCGGGGAGCTGTTTTTT CASSVDQGVTGELFF
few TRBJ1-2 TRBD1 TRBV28 TGTGCCAGCAGTACCCCAGACAGGGTGAGCTATGGCTACACCTTC CASSTPDRVSYGYTF
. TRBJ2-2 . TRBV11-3 TGTGCCAGCAGCTTAGATCGGGGGGCGGCGGAGAACACCGGGGAGCTGTTTTTT CASSLDRGAAENTGELFF
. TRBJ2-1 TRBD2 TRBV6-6 TGTGCCTGCGCAAGGGGACTAGCGGTTGAGCAGTTCTTC CACARGLAVEQFF
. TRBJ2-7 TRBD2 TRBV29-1 TGCAGCGTTCGAGGGACTAGCGGGATGACCTACGAGCAGTACTTC CSVRGTSGMTYEQYF
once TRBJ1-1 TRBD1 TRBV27 TGTGCCAGCAGTCCGGGACAGGGGGCATCCGCTGAAGCTTTCTTT CASSPGQGASAEAFF
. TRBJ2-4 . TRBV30 TGTGCCTGGAGTGTATCCGGGGTAGCCAAAAACATTCAGTACTTC CAWSVSGVAKNIQYF
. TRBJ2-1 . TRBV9 TGTGCCAGCAGCGCAGCCTGGGGCGGACCTAATGAGCAGTTCTTC CASSAAWGGPNEQFF
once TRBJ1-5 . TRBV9 TGTGCCAGCAGCCCAGGGCCGACTAGCAATCAGCCCCAGCATTTT CASSPGPTSNQPQHF
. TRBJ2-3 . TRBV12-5 TGTGCTAGTGGGCAGGCAGATACGCAGTATTTT CASGQADTQYF
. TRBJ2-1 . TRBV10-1 TGCGCCAGCAGTGACCAGGGGGGAAAGCTCACGACAGGTTTGGAGCAGTTCTTC CASSDQGGKLTTGLEQFF
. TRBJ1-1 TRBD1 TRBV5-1 TGCGCCAGCAGCCCACCGACAGGGAAAGCGGTGACTGAAGCTTTCTTT CASSPPTGKAVTEAFF
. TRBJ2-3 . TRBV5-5 TGTGCCAGCAGCCCCCGGGACTTCGATACAGATACGCAGTATTTT CASSPRDFDTDTQYF
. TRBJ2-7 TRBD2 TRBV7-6 TGTGCCAGCAGCCACTTCGGGAGGCGGTACGAGCAGTACTTC CASSHFGRRYEQYF
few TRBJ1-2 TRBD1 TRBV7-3 TGTGCCAGCAGCCCCGGGACAGGGGAAGGCTACACCTTC CASSPGTGEGYTF
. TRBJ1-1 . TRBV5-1 TGCGCCAGCAGCTTGGAGCCACAGGGACGGAACACTGAAGCTTTCTTT CASSLEPQGRNTEAFF